This entry features one TCR beta chain sequence. Antigen specificity is unknown. The method was immunoSEQ multiplex PCR; TCRdb's version includes in-frame clones alone and lacks a portion of them. The sample holds 50,000 to 70,000 clones; just over 95% are singletons and the top ten take more than 0.075%. The CDR3 runs to 14 residues. V was pared by 8 bases and J by 3 bases, with 17 bases between. CDR1 SNHLY and CDR2 FYNNEI come from the germline V gene. The data were taken from a study of siplizumab effects on memory and regulatory T cells. Overall study findings and caveats: Naive T cells were seen as more diverse than memory cells and as major alloresponse contributors. No naive or memory phenotype could be assigned to roughly 80-95% of proliferating clones. A small minority of alloreactive clones were mapped to unstimulated subsets. Siplizumab brought about a significant reduction in alloreactive sequences traceable to unstimulated CD4+ memory cells.

The clonotype originates from a human donor in good health. Input material: naive CD8+ T cells sorted from blood. The rearrangement joins TRBV2 to TRBJ2-7, with a tentative D call TRBD1 (5 bases). CDR3: CASADSLGHYEQYF. The CDR3 DNA sequence: TGTGCCAGCGCCGACAGCCTCGGGCACTACGAGCAGTACTTC.